This T cell receptor (beta chain) originates from a study of shared clonotypes between healthy human individuals. Study details: The cohort had a couple of women and a few men, ages 18 to 49.

The study drew its donors from healthy HIV-negative adults without recent acute infections or vaccinations. About 83 million PBMCs served as the genomic DNA source for unsorted samples. The genomic DNA of each subset was split evenly across several immunoSEQ plates. Produced via immunoSEQ multiplex PCR; TCRdb's table is partial and in-frame only. This sample carries around 500,000 clones, about 84% of them seen once, and the ten largest clones take over 9.5%. The receptor was isolated from a woman aged 40 to 50 in good health. Some clones in this sample may be carry-over from other donors' samples. The sequenced sample was PBMCs.

CDR3 DNA: TGTGCCACCAGCAGGGGGACCGCCCCAGGGGAGACCCAGTACTTC. The encoded protein is CATSRGTAPGETQYF. This rearrangement joins TRBV15 to TRBJ2-5; D assignment may be TRBD1 or TRBD2 (5 bases each). CDR1 and CDR2 from the germline V gene are LNHNV and YYDKDF (reference sequence). V lost 3 bases and J lost 5, with 16 bases in between. The CDR3 is made up of 15 amino acids.